This passage covers 26 T cell receptor beta chains from one sample sequenced in a study of glioma-infiltrating T cells after dendritic cell vaccination. Sample time point: after dendritic cell vaccination, including at tumor progression/relapse. Produced via immunoSEQ multiplex PCR; TCRdb's table is partial and in-frame only. The repertoire holds more than 95,000 clones, with less than 90% as singletons. This specimen consisted of blood, obtained after dendritic cell vaccination. These TCRs come from a human donor with glioblastoma.

This clone was detected only once. V usage is TRBV30 and J usage is TRBJ1-3, with D perhaps TRBD1 (6 bases). Germline V gene lookup returns CDR1 GTSNPN and CDR2 SVGIG (reference sequence). The CDR3 is 15 residues long. Trimming removed 2 bases at V and 0 bases at J, with 11 bases between. CDR3 amino acids: CAWSRQVLSGNTIYF. The CDR3 nucleotides are TGTGCCTGGAGTCGACAGGTTCTCTCTGGAAACACCATATATTTT.

The gene calls are TRBV11-2 and TRBJ1-2; 7 positions match TRBD1. This CDR3 region has 15 residues. The germline gives CDR1 SGHAT, CDR2 FQNNGV. Trimming removed 5 bases from V and 4 bases from J; junction bases left unmatched: 10. CDR3 coding DNA: TGTGCCAGCAGCAGCAGACAGGGCTGGCTCTATGGCTACACCTTC. This translates into CASSSRQGWLYGYTF.

The chain joins TRBV7-3 to TRBJ2-1; D perhaps matches TRBD2 (5 bases). With 5 bases removed from V and 4 bases from J, the gap between germline ends came to 12 bases. The CDR3 is 14 amino acids. CDR1 is SGHTA and CDR2 is FQGTGA in the germline V gene. The CDR3 sequence is CASSLNPGYNEQFF. CDR3 bases: TGTGCCAGCAGCCTGAACCCGGGATACAATGAGCAGTTCTTC.

The chain couples TRBV6-5 to TRBJ2-7; D not resolved. Between the trimmed V and J ends, which lost 0 bases and 3 bases, there was a span of 15 bases. Germline CDR1 and CDR2: MNHEY and SVGAGI. The CDR3 covers 16 residues. The CDR3 reads CASSYSPSNAIYEQYF. The CDR3 DNA sequence: TGTGCCAGCAGTTACTCCCCTTCTAACGCTATCTACGAGCAGTACTTC.

The chain employs TRBV27 and TRBJ2-7; 12 positions match TRBD2. V gave up 4 bases and J gave up 1 base; unmatched junction bases: 5. CDR3 length equals 16 residues. Germline V gene lookup returns CDR1 MNHEY and CDR2 SMNVEV (reference sequence). The CDR3 DNA reads as TGTGCCAGCAGTTCCCGACTAGCGGGGGCGTCCTACGAGCAGTACTTC. It yields the protein CASSSRLAGASYEQYF.

The rearrangement links TRBV6-6 to TRBJ2-1, with 8 nucleotides matching TRBD2. Germline CDR1 MNHNY, CDR2 SVGAGI (reference sequence). The J segment lost 7 bases and the V segment lost 8 bases, leaving 4 bases of the junction unmatched. The CDR3 contains 12 residues. CDR3 sequence: CASGLAGNEQFF. The CDR3 bases are TGTGCCAGCGGGCTAGCGGGTAATGAGCAGTTCTTC.

A single count supports this clone. The chain links TRBV7-2 to TRBJ2-3; D gene ambiguous. Germline assignment: CDR1 SGHTA and CDR2 FQGNSA. The CDR3 contains 12 residues. Trimming left V 5 bases short and J 0 bases short, with 3 bases between. CDR3 bases: TGTGCCAGCAGCCTCAGCACAGATACGCAGTATTTT. Its protein is CASSLSTDTQYF.

The chain combines TRBV12-5 with TRBJ1-1; D is ambiguous. V lost 7 bases and J 4 bases, leaving 16 bases between the germline ends. CDR1 is LGHNT and CDR2 is FRNRAP in the germline V gene. The CDR3 extends over 14 amino acids. The CDR3 sequence is CASVTSLPGTEAFF. CDR3 coding DNA: TGTGCTAGTGTTACTAGTCTCCCGGGCACTGAAGCTTTCTTT.

V gene TRBV18 combines with J gene TRBJ1-1, with no clear D. Germline-derived CDR1 and CDR2 are KGHSH and LQKENI. V lost 3 bases and J 4 bases, leaving 12 bases between the germline ends. The CDR3 is made up of 14 amino acids. CDR3 sequence: CASSPIGGLTEAFF. Here the CDR3 DNA reads TGTGCCAGCTCACCCATTGGTGGGCTCACTGAAGCTTTCTTT.

As regards this clone: The same CDR3 also results from other DNA sequences found in this sample. This chain joins TRBV19 and TRBJ1-2, with 7 bases matching TRBD1. Looked up from germline, CDR1 is LNHDA and CDR2 is SQIVND (reference sequence). With 5 bases clipped from V and 4 bases from J, the junction kept 4 bases outside the gene matches. This CDR3 has 13 amino acids. CDR3 sequence reads: CASSQQGSYGYTF. CDR3 DNA sequence: TGTGCCAGTAGTCAACAGGGGTCCTATGGCTACACCTTC.

The chain carries TRBV5-6 and TRBJ2-7, with 9 positions matching TRBD2. The length of the CDR3 is 15 residues. Trimming cost V 4 bases and J 4 bases; bases outside gene matches: 9. Germline-derived CDR1 and CDR2 are SGHDT and YYEEEE. The CDR3 DNA follows: TGTGCCAGCAGCCGTAGCGGGAGAAGCCCTTACGAGCAGTACTTC. Translation: CASSRSGRSPYEQYF.

The chain carries TRBV9 and TRBJ1-1; 7 bases are a match to TRBD1. CDR1 is SGDLS and CDR2 is YYNGEE in the germline V gene. This CDR3 contains 14 residues. With V trimmed by 1 base and J by 1 base, 1 base remained unmatched. CDR3 sequence reads: CASSVWDRNTEAFF. CDR3 nucleotide sequence: TGTGCCAGCAGCGTATGGGACAGGAACACTGAAGCTTTCTTT.

This chain connects TRBV5-4 to TRBJ2-1, with a weak D call TRBD2 (5 bases). Germline CDR1 SGHNT, CDR2 YYREEE (reference sequence). This CDR3 comprises 13 residues. V was pared by 2 bases and J by 4 bases, with 7 bases between. CDR3 amino acids: CASSFWEYNEQFF. The CDR3 region has the DNA TGTGCCAGCAGCTTTTGGGAGTACAATGAGCAGTTCTTC.

V is TRBV5-6 and J is TRBJ2-7, with D maybe TRBD2 (5 bases). The CDR3 consists of 16 residues. The V and J ends lost 0 bases and 0 bases respectively, with 13 bases between them. CDR1 is SGHDT and CDR2 is YYEEEE in the germline V gene. This chain's CDR3 is CASSLAAGGPSYEQYF. The CDR3 region has the DNA TGTGCCAGCAGCTTGGCCGCGGGCGGACCCTCCTACGAGCAGTACTTC.

The gene calls are TRBV10-3 and TRBJ2-5, with 11 bases matching TRBD2. The CDR3 contains 15 residues. V gave up 4 bases and J gave up 2 bases; unmatched junction bases: 3. In germline, CDR1 is ENHRY, CDR2 SYGVKD. CDR3 coding DNA: TGTGCCATCAGTGCTAGCGGGGGGCGTCAAGAGACCCAGTACTTC. Translated, it gives CAISASGGRQETQYF.

This chain uses TRBV15 with TRBJ2-6; D is uncertain. Germline loops: CDR1 LNHNV, CDR2 YYDKDF (reference sequence). The CDR3 is 16 residues long. V lost 0 bases and J 1 base, leaving 7 bases between the germline ends. CDR3 loop: CATSRERTSGANVLTF. CDR3 in DNA: TGTGCCACCAGCAGAGAGAGAACTTCTGGGGCCAACGTCCTGACTTTC. Full variable domain (remainder filled in from reference TRBV15 and TRBJ2-6): DAMVIQNPRYQVTQFGKPVTLSCSQTLNHNVMYWYQQKSSQAPKLLFHYYDKDFNNEADTPDNFQSRRPNTSFCFLDIRSPGLGDTAMYLCATSRERTSGANVLTFGAGSRLTVL.

There are a few counts of this clone. The rearrangement links TRBV29-1 to TRBJ2-3; 7 bases line up with TRBD2. The germline CDR1 and CDR2 sequences are SQVTM and ANQGSEA. V was clipped by 1 base and J by 4 bases; unmatched bases: 2. This CDR3 is 13 amino acids long. The CDR3 spells CSVEASGADTQYF. As DNA, the CDR3 is TGCAGCGTTGAAGCTAGCGGAGCAGATACGCAGTATTTT.

V is TRBV6-5 and J is TRBJ2-5; 9 nucleotides match TRBD1. Germline V gene lookup returns CDR1 MNHEY and CDR2 SVGAGI. This CDR3 spans 15 amino acids. V gave up 5 bases and J gave up 5 bases; unmatched junction bases: 9. The chain's CDR3 is CASSPTRDRVETQYF. CDR3 coding DNA: TGTGCCAGCAGTCCGACGCGGGACAGGGTTGAGACCCAGTACTTC.

V is TRBV5-5 and J is TRBJ2-7; D is ambiguous. CDR1 is SGHKS and CDR2 is YYEKEE in the germline V gene (reference sequence). This CDR3 has 16 residues. V lost 6 bases and J lost 1, with 20 bases in between. The CDR3 loop is CASTTLNLVRSYEQYF. The CDR3 region has the DNA TGTGCCAGCACAACCCTCAACCTTGTACGGTCCTACGAGCAGTACTTC. Looking up the rest from reference TRBV5-5 and TRBJ2-7 gives the full variable domain: DAGVTQSPTHLIKTRGQQVTLRCSPISGHKSVSWYQQVLGQGPQFIFQYYEKEERGRGNFPDRFSARQFPNYSSELNVNALLLGDSALYLCASTTLNLVRSYEQYFGPGTRLTVT.

This clone was recorded only once. The chain has TRBV5-1 and TRBJ2-7; 7 bases agree with TRBD1. Germline V gene data show CDR1 as SGHRS and CDR2 as YFSETQ. With V trimmed by 1 base and J by 2 bases, 3 bases remained unmatched. CDR3 length equals 14 residues. The CDR3 protein is CASSLTGVTYEQYF. CDR3 nucleotide sequence: TGCGCCAGCAGCTTGACAGGGGTAACCTACGAGCAGTACTTC.

The rearrangement uses TRBV9 and TRBJ2-3; 7 bases fit TRBD2. J was trimmed by 8 bases and V by 3 bases; bases with no gene match: 3. Germline CDR1 SGDLS, CDR2 YYNGEE. The CDR3 is 12 amino acids. The CDR3 sequence is CASSDSGGTQYF. CDR3 DNA sequence: TGTGCCAGCAGCGATTCGGGGGGTACGCAGTATTTT.

The V gene is TRBV10-2, the J gene TRBJ2-5, with TRBD1 identical over 7 bases. The CDR3 is made up of 13 amino acids. CDR1 WSHSY and CDR2 SAAADI come from the germline V gene. Germline trimming cut 6 bases from V and 1 base from J; bases unmatched to any gene: 2. The CDR3 region is CASRGTAQETQYF. CDR3 bases: TGCGCCAGCAGGGGGACAGCCCAAGAGACCCAGTACTTC.

The chain uses TRBV2 and TRBJ2-3; the D gene is possibly TRBD2 (5 bases). Germline V lookup: CDR1 SNHLY, CDR2 FYNNEI. Trimming took 8 bases from V and 0 from J, leaving 12 bases between them. CDR3 length equals 14 residues. DNA of the CDR3: TGTGCCAGCGCCGGACTGACTAGCACAGATACGCAGTATTTT. It yields the protein CASAGLTSTDTQYF.

This sequence joins TRBV28 and TRBJ1-5; 7 nucleotides align to TRBD1. V gave up 6 bases and J gave up 1 base; unmatched junction bases: 12. Germline lookup yields CDR1 MDHEN and CDR2 SYDVKM. The CDR3 has 17 residues. CDR3 DNA sequence: TGTGCCAGCAGCTCCATCACAGGGGTAGGAAGCAATCAGCCCCAGCATTTT. It encodes CASSSITGVGSNQPQHF. The full variable domain, rest sourced from reference TRBV28 and TRBJ1-5, is DVKVTQSSRYLVKRTGEKVFLECVQDMDHENMFWYRQDPGLGLRLIYFSYDVKMKEKGDIPEGYSVSREKKERFSLILESASTNQTSMYLCASSSITGVGSNQPQHFGDGTRLSIL.

The rearrangement uses TRBV10-3 and TRBJ1-2, with D unresolved. CDR3 length equals 14 residues. V lost 3 bases to trimming and J lost 2 bases, with 10 bases between them. Germline assignment: CDR1 ENHRY and CDR2 SYGVKD. This chain's CDR3 is CAISDRRLNYGYTF. For the CDR3, the DNA is TGTGCCATCAGTGATAGGAGGTTGAACTATGGCTACACCTTC.

This chain links TRBV27 with TRBJ2-5; 7 bases map to TRBD1. CDR3 length: 13 residues. CDR1 is MNHEY, CDR2 SMNVEV, per germline (reference sequence). V was pared by 6 bases and J by 2 bases, with 3 bases of the junction left unmatched. This chain's CDR3 is CASRRDRQETQYF. The CDR3 region has the DNA TGTGCCAGCAGGAGGGACAGACAAGAGACCCAGTACTTC.